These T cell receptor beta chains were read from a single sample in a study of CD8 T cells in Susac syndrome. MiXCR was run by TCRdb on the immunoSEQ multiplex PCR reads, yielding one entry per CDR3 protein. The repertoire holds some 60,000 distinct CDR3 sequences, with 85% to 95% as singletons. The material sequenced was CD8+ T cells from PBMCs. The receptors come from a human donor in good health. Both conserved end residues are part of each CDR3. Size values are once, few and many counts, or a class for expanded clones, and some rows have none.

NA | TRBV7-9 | CASSGGTSGGRKAYNEQFF
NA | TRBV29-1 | CSVRRVTEAFF
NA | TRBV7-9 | CASSPGGFQTDTQYF
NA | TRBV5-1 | CASSFTTQKATEAFF
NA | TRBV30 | CAWTQGQYNTEAFF
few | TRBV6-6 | CASTLGATGNEQYF
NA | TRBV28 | CASSLNWLKTDTQYF
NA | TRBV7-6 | CASSLEAGEGTEAFF
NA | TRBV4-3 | CASSQDLSGGRTDTQYF
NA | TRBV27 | CANSQTGSGGSTDTQYF
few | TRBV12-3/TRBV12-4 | CASSADRDNEQFF
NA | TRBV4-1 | CASSQDHPTGDNSPLHF
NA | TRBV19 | CASRIRGEKLFF
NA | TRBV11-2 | CASSQRASAGELFF
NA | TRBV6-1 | CASSEAWRTGELFF
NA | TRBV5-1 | CASSFDGNIQYF
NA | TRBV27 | CASSFSVGRGYTF
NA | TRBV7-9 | CASRGSPNTGELFF
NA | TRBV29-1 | CSARDSRAFYEQYF
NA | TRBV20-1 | CSAMGAKSSYEQYF
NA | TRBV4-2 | CASSQAFEGGGWYGYTF
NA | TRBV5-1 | CASSVGQGPFYEQYF
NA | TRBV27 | CASGTDGNYGYTF
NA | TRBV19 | CASSIDRRPNEQFF
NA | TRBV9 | CASSLLTGMYEKLFF
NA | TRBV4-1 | CASSQGRYSYSNQPQHF
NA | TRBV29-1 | CSVEVADNKAFF
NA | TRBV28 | CASSFLGGDQPQHF
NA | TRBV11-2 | CASSFSGIQETQYF
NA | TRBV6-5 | CASSHLRGPGSYEQYF
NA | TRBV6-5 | CASSSPTRQGLNYGYTF
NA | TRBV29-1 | CSVQAGPAFF
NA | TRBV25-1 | CASSDSSGTDNQPQHF
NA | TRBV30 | CAWSIVGGPYNEQFF
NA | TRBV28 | CASKGTGKPPYEQYF
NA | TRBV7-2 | CASSWGAGTVVYEQYF
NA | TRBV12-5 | CASGPTSLHGDTQYF
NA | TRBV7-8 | CASSFGRYYEQYF
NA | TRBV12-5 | CASGLQGAGNEQFF
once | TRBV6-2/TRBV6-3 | CASSYTETSSYNEQFF
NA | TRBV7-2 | CASSYYTVTKAEAFF
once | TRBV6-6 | CASSFPRAGKDTEAFF
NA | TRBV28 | CASSLSGAHYNEQFF
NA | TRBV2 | CASAGFTDTQYF
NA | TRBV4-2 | CASSPPESSGPQHF
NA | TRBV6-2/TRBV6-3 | CASSQVGQGSYEQYF
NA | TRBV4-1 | CASSQGGDKGAFF
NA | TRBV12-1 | CASSRPGPPYNEQFF
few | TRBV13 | CAGSLDETQYF
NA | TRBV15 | CATSLGGEQETQYF
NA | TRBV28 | CASSLPQGVESPLHF
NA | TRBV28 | CASTPDPYEQYF
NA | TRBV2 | CASGWTELLEQYF
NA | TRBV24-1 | CATSDLKGVGETQYF
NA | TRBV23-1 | CASSQLSPQHF